The following is a T cell receptor (beta chain) sequence with its context. The antigen is undetermined. Some clones are missing from TCRdb's copy, which holds only in-frame ones; the method was immunoSEQ multiplex PCR. Among 150,000 to 200,000 clones listed, approximately 96% were seen once. CDR3 length: 15 residues. Germline CDR1 and CDR2: MNHEY and SMNVEV (reference sequence). V was clipped by 5 bases and J by 4 bases, with 15 bases between them. These data come from a study of cytomegalovirus exposure and HLA in healthy donors. Whole-study results and caveats: Reports credit the classifier with highly specific, highly sensitive diagnosis of cytomegalovirus status. Three CMV-associated chains proved CMV antigen-specific in vitro. The authors listed over 150 TCR beta chains as cytomegalovirus-associated.

The sequencing sample was made of PBMCs. This chain joins TRBV27 and TRBJ1-5; a possible D gene is TRBD1 (6 bases). This clonotype was sampled from a young woman in good health and CMV-seronegative. CDR3 in amino acids: CASSRIPQGNQPQHF. CDR3 in DNA: TGTGCCAGCAGTCGCATCCCCCAGGGGAATCAGCCCCAGCATTTT.